This T cell receptor (beta chain) was sequenced for a study of shared clonotypes between healthy human individuals. Study in general: The study used three CD4 naive, three CD4 memory, two CD8 naive and one CD8 memory plate per donor.

The authors combined CD45RO+ cells with CCR7-negative CD45RA+ TemRA cells as CD8 memory. To note about this clone: Its antigen remains unknown.

The assay was immunoSEQ multiplex PCR, and TCRdb's table has in-frame clones only and misses some. The sample includes around 690,000 clones, 80% to 95% of them seen just once. The ends were cut back, 4 bases at V and 2 bases at J, with 16 bases in the middle. The length of the CDR3 is 15 residues. Germline assignment: CDR1 SGHKS and CDR2 YYEKEE (reference sequence). The study's findings and limits: When naive CD4 clonotypes were compared across several donors, around 5% were shared. Few donors limited the genetic and exposure-history diversity represented.

Input material: memory CD8+ T cells from PBMCs. Subset here: CD45RO+ cells pooled with CCR7-negative TemRA cells. This TCR was recovered from a man younger than 35 in good health. Some clones in this sample may be carry-over from other donors' samples. The chain joins TRBV5-5 to TRBJ2-7; D is possibly TRBD1 (5 bases). This CDR3 is CASSGVQRGAYEQYF. CDR3 nucleotides: TGTGCCAGCAGCGGGGTCCAAAGGGGTGCCTACGAGCAGTACTTC.